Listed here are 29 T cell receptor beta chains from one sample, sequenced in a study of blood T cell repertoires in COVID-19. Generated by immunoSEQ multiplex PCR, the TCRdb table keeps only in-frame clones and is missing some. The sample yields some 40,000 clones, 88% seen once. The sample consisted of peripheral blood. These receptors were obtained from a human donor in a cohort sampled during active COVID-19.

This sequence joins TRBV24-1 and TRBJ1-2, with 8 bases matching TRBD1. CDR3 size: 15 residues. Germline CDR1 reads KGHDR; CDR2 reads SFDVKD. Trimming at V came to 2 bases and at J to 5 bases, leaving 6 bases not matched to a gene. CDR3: CATSDSGQGYYGYTF. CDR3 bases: TGTGCCACCAGTGATTCCGGACAGGGCTATTATGGCTACACCTTC.

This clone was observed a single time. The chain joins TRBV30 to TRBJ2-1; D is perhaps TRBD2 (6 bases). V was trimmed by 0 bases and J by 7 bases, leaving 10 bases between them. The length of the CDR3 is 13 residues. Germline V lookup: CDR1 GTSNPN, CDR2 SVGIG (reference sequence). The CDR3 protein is CAWSVFGGNEQFF. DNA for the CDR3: TGTGCCTGGAGTGTATTTGGGGGGAATGAGCAGTTCTTC.

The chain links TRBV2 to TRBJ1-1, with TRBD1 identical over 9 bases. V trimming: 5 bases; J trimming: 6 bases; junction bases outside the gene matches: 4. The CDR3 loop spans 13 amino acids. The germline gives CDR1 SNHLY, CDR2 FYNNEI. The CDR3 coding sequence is TGTGCCAGCAGTCGGGACAGGGCTCCTGAAGCTTTCTTT. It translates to CASSRDRAPEAFF.

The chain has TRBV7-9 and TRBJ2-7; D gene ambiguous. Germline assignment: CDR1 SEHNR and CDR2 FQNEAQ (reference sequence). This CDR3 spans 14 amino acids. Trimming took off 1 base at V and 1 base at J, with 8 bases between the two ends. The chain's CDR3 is CASSLVIASYEQYF. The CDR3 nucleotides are TGTGCCAGCAGCTTAGTGATAGCTTCCTACGAGCAGTACTTC.

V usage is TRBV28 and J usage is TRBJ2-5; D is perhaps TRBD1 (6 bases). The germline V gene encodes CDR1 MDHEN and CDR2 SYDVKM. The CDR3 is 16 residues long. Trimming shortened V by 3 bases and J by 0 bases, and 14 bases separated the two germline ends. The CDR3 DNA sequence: TGTGCCAGCAGTTTTTGGGGTAGGGGGTACCAAGAGACCCAGTACTTC. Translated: CASSFWGRGYQETQYF.

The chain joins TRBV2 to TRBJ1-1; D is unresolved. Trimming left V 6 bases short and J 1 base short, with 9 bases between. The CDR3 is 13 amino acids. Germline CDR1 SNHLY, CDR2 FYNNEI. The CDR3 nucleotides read TGTGCCAGCAGGTATACATGGAACACTGAAGCTTTCTTT. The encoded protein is CASRYTWNTEAFF. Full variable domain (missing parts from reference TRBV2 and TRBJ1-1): EPEVTQTPSHQVTQMGQEVILRCVPISNHLYFYWYRQILGQKVEFLVSFYNNEISEKSEIFDDQFSVERPDGSNFTLKIRSTKLEDSAMYFCASRYTWNTEAFFGQGTRLTVV.

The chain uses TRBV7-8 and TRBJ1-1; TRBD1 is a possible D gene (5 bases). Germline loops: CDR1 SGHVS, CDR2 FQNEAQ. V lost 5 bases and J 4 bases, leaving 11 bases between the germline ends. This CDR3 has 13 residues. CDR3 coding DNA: TGTGCCAGCAGCCAGCGACAGACCACTGAAGCTTTCTTT. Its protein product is CASSQRQTTEAFF.

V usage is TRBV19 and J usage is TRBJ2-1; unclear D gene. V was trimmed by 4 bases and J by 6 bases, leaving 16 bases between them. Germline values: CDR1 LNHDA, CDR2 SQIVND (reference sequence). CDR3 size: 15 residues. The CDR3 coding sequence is TGTGCCAGTAGTACGGCTAGAAATCATGGCAATGAGCAGTTCTTC. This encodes CASSTARNHGNEQFF.

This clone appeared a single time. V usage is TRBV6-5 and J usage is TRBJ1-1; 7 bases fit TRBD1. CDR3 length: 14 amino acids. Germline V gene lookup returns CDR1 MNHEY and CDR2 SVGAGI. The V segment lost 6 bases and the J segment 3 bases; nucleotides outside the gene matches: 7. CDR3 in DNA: TGTGCCAGCAGGAGAGGACAGGCCTACACTGAAGCTTTCTTT. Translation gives CASRRGQAYTEAFF.

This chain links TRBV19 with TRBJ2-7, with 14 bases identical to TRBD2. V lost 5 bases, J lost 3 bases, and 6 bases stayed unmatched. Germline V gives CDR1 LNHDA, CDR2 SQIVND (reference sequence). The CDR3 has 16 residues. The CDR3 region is CASSSRTSGRYYEQYF. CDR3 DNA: TGTGCCAGTAGTTCCCGGACTAGCGGGAGGTACTACGAGCAGTACTTC.

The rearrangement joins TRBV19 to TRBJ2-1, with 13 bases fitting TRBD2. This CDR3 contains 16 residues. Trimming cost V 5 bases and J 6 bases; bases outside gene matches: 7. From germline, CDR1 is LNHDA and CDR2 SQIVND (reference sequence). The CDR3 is CASSPRTSGSSNEQFF. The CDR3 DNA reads TGTGCCAGTAGTCCCCGGACTAGCGGGAGTAGCAATGAGCAGTTCTTC.

The chain's CDR3 is CASSLSRVRQTGGAGFF. As DNA, the CDR3 is TGTGCCAGCAGTTTATCCAGGGTTCGGCAAACGGGCGGAGCCGGGTTCTTC. V and J are TRBV28 and TRBJ2-1, with D possibly matching TRBD1 (5 bases). CDR1 and CDR2 from the germline V gene are MDHEN and SYDVKM. The CDR3 sequence is 17 residues long. V lost 1 base and J lost 15, with 28 bases in between.

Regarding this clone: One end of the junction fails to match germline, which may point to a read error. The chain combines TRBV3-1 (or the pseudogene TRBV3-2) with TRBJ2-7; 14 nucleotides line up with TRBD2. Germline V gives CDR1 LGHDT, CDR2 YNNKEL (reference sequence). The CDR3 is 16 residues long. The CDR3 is CASSQDRLAGGTSISF. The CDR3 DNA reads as TGTGCCAGCAGCCAAGATCGACTAGCGGGAGGGACTAGTATTAGCTTC.

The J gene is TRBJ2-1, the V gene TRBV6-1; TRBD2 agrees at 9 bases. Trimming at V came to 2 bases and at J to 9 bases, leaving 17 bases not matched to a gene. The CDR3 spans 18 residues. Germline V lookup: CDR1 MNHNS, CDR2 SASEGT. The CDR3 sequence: CASSERSVYGGRAGEQFF. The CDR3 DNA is TGTGCCAGCAGTGAAAGATCAGTGTACGGCGGGAGGGCCGGTGAGCAGTTCTTC.

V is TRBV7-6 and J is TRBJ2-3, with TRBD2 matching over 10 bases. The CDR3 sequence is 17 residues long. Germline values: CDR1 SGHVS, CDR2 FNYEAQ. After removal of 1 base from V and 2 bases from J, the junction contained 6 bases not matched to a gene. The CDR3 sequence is CASSLESSGGFTDTQYF. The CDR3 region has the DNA TGTGCCAGCAGCTTAGAGTCTAGCGGGGGATTCACAGATACGCAGTATTTT.

The CDR3 DNA reads TGTGCCAGCAGTGTGACTTCAGAGACCCAGTACTTC. Residues: CASSVTSETQYF. The rearrangement links TRBV25-1 to TRBJ2-5; D uncertain. Deletions cut 4 bases from V and 4 bases from J, with 7 bases between. CDR3 length equals 12 residues. Per germline, CDR1 MGHDK and CDR2 SYGVNS.

Written as DNA, the CDR3 is TGTGCCAGCATCTCACTAGCGGGAGCTAGCAATGAGCAGTTCTTC. It codes for CASISLAGASNEQFF. V is TRBV7-2 and J is TRBJ2-1, with 11 positions matching TRBD2. The CDR3 runs to 15 residues. V lost 7 bases, J lost 6 bases, and 8 bases stayed unmatched. Germline loops: CDR1 SGHTA, CDR2 FQGNSA.

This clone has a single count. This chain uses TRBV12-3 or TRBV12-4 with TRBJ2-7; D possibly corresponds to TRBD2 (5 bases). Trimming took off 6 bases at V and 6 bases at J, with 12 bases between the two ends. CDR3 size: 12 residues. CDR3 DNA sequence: TGTGCCAGCAGCCCCACTCGGGGCGAGCAGTACTTC. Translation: CASSPTRGEQYF.

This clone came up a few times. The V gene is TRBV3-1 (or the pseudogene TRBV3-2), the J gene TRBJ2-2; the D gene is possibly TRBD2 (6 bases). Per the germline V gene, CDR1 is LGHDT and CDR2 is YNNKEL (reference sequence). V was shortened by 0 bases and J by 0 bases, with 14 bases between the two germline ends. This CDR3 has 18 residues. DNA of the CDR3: TGTGCCAGCAGCCAAGATTGGGGCGGGGAAACGAACACCGGGGAGCTGTTTTTT. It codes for CASSQDWGGETNTGELFF.

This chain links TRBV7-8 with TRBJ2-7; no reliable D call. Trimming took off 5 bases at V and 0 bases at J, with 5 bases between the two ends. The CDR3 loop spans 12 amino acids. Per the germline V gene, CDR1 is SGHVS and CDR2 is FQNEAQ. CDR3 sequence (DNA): TGTGCCAGCAGCCCCAGCTCCTACGAGCAGTACTTC. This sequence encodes CASSPSSYEQYF.

The CDR3 sequence: CASRGTSGRTGELFF. The CDR3 DNA follows: TGTGCCAGCAGGGGGACTAGCGGGAGGACCGGGGAGCTGTTTTTT. The V and J genes are TRBV2 and TRBJ2-2, with 15 bases identical to TRBD2. The germline V gene encodes CDR1 SNHLY and CDR2 FYNNEI. The J segment lost 5 bases and the V segment lost 6 bases, leaving 1 base of the junction unmatched. This CDR3 comprises 15 residues. The variable domain in full, completed from reference TRBV2 and TRBJ2-2, reads EPEVTQTPSHQVTQMGQEVILRCVPISNHLYFYWYRQILGQKVEFLVSFYNNEISEKSEIFDDQFSVERPDGSNFTLKIRSTKLEDSAMYFCASRGTSGRTGELFFGEGSRLTVL.

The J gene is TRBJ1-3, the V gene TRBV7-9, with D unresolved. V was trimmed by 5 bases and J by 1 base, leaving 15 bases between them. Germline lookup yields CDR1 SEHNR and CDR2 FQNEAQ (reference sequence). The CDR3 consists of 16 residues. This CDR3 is CASSPRLSVSGNTIYF. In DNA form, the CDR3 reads TGTGCCAGCAGCCCCCGTTTGTCTGTGTCTGGAAACACCATATATTTT. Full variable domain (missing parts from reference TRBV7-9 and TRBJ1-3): DTGVSQNPRHKITKRGQNVTFRCDPISEHNRLYWYRQTLGQGPEFLTYFQNEAQLEKSRLLSDRFSAERPKGSFSTLEIQRTEQGDSAMYLCASSPRLSVSGNTIYFGEGSWLTVV.

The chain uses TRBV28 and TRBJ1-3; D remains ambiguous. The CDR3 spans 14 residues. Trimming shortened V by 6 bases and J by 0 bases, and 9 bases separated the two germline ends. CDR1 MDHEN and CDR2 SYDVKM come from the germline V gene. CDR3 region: CASSNSGSGNTIYF. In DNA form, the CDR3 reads TGTGCCAGCAGCAACTCTGGCTCTGGAAACACCATATATTTT.

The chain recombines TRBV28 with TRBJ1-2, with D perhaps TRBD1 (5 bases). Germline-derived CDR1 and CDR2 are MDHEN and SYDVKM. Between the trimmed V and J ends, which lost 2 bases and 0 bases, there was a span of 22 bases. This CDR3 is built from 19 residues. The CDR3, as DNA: TGTGCCAGCAGTTTACCCGCTTGGGGGGGGAATATGGCTAACTATGGCTACACCTTC. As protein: CASSLPAWGGNMANYGYTF.

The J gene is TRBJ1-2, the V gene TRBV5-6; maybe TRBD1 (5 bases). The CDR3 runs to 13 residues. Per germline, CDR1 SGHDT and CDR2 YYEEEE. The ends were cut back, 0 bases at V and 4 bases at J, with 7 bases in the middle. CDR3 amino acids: CASSLGQSYGYTF. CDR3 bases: TGTGCCAGCAGCTTGGGACAGAGCTATGGCTACACCTTC.

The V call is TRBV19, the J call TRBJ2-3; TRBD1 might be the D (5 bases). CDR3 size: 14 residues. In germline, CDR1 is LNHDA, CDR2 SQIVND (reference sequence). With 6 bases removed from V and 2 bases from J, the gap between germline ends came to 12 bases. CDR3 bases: TGTGCCAGTAGGGCCTTGGGGCCCACAGATACGCAGTATTTT. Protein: CASRALGPTDTQYF.

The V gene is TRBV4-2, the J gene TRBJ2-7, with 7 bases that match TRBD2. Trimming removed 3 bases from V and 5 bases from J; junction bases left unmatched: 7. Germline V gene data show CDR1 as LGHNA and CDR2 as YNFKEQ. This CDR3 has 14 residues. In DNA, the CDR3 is TGTGCCAGCAGCCAGGAAGTGAGCGGGGACGAGCAGTACTTC. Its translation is CASSQEVSGDEQYF.

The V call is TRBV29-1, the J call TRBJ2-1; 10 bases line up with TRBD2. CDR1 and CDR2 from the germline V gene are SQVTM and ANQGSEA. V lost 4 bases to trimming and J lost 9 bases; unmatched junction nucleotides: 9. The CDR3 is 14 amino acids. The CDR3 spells CSVVGTSDSVEQFF. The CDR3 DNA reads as TGCAGCGTTGTTGGGACTAGCGACTCTGTTGAGCAGTTCTTC.

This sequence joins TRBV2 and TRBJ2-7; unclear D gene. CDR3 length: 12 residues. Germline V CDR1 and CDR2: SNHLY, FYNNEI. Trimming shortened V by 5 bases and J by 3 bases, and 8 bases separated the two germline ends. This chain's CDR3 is CASSYAGYEQYF. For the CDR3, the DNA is TGTGCCAGCAGTTACGCAGGCTACGAGCAGTACTTC.